This is a list of T cell receptor beta chains from one sample in a study of blood T cell dynamics during melanoma immunotherapy. Using immunoSEQ multiplex PCR, the repertoire was profiled, and TCRdb retains in-frame clones only, with some absent. Altogether under 2,000 clones are present, roughly 80% being singletons, with the ten largest covering roughly 50%. The sample was blood, taken from a patient treated with checkpoint blockade. The receptors here all came from a human donor with melanoma. Both conserved end residues are part of each CDR3. A D gene is named only where the DNA matches it firmly. Size is omitted from some rows. Given values are once, few, many or a class for expanded clones.

V	size	J	length	D	CDR3	DNA
TRBV6-5	large	TRBJ2-7	15	.	CASRPTESYSYEQYF	TGTGCCAGCAGACCGACTGAGTCCTACTCCTACGAGCAGTACTTC
TRBV7-8	few	TRBJ2-7	16	TRBD1	CASSSLIGTGSYEQYF	TGTGCCAGCAGCTCCCTCATCGGGACAGGTTCCTACGAGCAGTACTTC
TRBV25-1	.	TRBJ1-6	13	TRBD1	CATSGTGTSPLHF	TGTGCCACCTCCGGGACAGGGACTTCACCCCTCCACTTT
TRBV4-1	large	TRBJ2-3	19	TRBD2	CASSQLPGLAGGPGDTQYF	TGCGCCAGCAGCCAGCTCCCGGGACTAGCGGGGGGGCCCGGAGATACGCAGTATTTT
TRBV4-1	.	TRBJ1-3	16	.	CASSQDWPGARNTIYF	TGCGCCAGCAGCCAAGATTGGCCGGGGGCAAGGAACACCATATATTTT
TRBV4-3	.	TRBJ2-7	19	.	CASSQEAETASVPSYEQYF	TGCGCCAGCAGCCAAGAAGCAGAAACAGCATCAGTACCCTCCTACGAGCAGTACTTC
TRBV5-1	.	TRBJ2-3	15	.	CASSMIPSSTDTQYF	TGCGCCAGCAGCATGATTCCCTCTAGCACAGATACGCAGTATTTT
TRBV2	.	TRBJ2-7	15	TRBD2	CARSCAGGGGYEQYF	TGTGCCCGCAGTTGCGCGGGGGGGGGCGGATACGAGCAGTACTTC
TRBV10-3	.	TRBJ1-2	15	.	CAISESKDGIYGYTF	TGTGCCATCAGTGAGTCGAAGGACGGTATCTATGGCTACACCTTC
TRBV4-3	.	TRBJ1-1	17	.	CASSQVSWREVDTEAFF	TGCGCCAGCAGCCAAGTGTCATGGAGAGAAGTAGACACTGAAGCTTTCTTT
TRBV11-3	.	TRBJ1-1	15	TRBD1	CASSRPTGAGTEAFF	TGTGCCAGCAGCCGACCGACAGGGGCGGGCACTGAAGCTTTCTTT
TRBV11-1	.	TRBJ2-5	14	.	CASSSWGFQETQYF	TGTGCCAGCAGCTCTTGGGGATTCCAAGAGACCCAGTACTTC
TRBV19	.	TRBJ1-2	14	.	CASSIWDGPSGYTF	TGTGCCAGTAGTATCTGGGACGGTCCATCTGGCTACACCTTC